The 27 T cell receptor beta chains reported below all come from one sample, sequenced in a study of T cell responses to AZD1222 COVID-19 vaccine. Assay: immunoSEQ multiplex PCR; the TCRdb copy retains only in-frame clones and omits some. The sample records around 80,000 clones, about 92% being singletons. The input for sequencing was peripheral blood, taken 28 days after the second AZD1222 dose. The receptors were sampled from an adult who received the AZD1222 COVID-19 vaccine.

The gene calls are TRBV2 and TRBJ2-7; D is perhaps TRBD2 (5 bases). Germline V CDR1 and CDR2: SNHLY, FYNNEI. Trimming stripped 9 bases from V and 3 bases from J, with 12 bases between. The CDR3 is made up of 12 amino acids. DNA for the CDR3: TGTGCCAGACGGGAAGAGGGCTACGAGCAGTACTTC. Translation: CARREEGYEQYF.

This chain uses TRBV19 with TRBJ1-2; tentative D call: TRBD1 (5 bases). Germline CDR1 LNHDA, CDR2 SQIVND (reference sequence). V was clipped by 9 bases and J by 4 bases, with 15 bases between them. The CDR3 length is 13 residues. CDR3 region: CARKRGALYGYTF. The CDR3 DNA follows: TGTGCCAGGAAACGTGGGGCCCTCTATGGCTACACCTTC. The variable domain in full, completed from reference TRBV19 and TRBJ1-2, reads DGGITQSPKYLFRKEGQNVTLSCEQNLNHDAMYWYRQDPGQGLRLIYYSQIVNDFQKGDIAEGYSVSREKKESFPLTVTSAQKNPTAFYLCARKRGALYGYTFGSGTRLTVV.

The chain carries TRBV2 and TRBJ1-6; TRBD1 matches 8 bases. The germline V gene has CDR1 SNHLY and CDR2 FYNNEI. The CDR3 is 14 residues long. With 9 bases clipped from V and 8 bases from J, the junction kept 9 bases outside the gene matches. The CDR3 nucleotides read TGTGCCAGTATGACAGGGGAGGGATATTCACCCCTCCACTTT. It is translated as CASMTGEGYSPLHF.

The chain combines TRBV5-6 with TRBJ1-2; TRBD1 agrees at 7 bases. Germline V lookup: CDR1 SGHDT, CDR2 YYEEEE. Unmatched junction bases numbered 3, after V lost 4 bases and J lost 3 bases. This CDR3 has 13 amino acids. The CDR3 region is CASSPGGYYGYTF. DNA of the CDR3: TGTGCCAGCAGCCCAGGGGGTTACTATGGCTACACCTTC. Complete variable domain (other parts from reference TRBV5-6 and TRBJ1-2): DAGVTQSPTHLIKTRGQQVTLRCSPKSGHDTVSWYQQALGQGPQFIFQYYEEEERQRGNFPDRFSGHQFPNYSSELNVNALLLGDSALYLCASSPGGYYGYTFGSGTRLTVV.

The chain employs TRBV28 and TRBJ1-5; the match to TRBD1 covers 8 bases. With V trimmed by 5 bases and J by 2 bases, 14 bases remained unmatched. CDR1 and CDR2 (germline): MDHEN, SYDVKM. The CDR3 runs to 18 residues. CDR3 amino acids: CASSTPGQGGIGNQPQHF. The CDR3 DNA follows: TGTGCCAGCAGTACCCCTGGACAGGGAGGAATTGGCAATCAGCCCCAGCATTTT.

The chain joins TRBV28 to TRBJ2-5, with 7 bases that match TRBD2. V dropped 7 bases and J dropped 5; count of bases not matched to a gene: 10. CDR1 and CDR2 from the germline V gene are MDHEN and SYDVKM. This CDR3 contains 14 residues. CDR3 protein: CASTGRRVGETQYF. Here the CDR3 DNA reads TGTGCCAGCACCGGGAGGAGGGTAGGCGAGACCCAGTACTTC.

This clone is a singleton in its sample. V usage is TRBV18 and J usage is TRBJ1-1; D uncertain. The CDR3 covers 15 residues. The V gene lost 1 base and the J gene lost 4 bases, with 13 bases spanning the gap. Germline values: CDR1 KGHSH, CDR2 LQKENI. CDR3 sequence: CASSPRAGVGTEAFF. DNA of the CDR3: TGTGCCAGCTCACCACGGGCGGGCGTCGGCACTGAAGCTTTCTTT. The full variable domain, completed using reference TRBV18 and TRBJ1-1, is NAGVMQNPRHLVRRRGQEARLRCSPMKGHSHVYWYRQLPEEGLKFMVYLQKENIIDESGMPKERFSAEFPKEGPSILRIQQVVRGDSAAYFCASSPRAGVGTEAFFGQGTRLTVV.

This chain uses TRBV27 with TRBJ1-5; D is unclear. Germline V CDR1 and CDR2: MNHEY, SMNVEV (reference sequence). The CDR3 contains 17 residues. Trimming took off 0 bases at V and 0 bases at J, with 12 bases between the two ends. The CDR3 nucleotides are TGTGCCAGCAGTTTATCGTCCCCAGGCCATAGCAATCAGCCCCAGCATTTT. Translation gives CASSLSSPGHSNQPQHF.

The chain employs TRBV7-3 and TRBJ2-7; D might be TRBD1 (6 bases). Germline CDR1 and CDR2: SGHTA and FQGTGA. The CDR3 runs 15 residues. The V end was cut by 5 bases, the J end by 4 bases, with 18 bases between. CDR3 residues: CASSEGHGPAYEQYF. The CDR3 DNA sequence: TGTGCCAGCAGCGAGGGACATGGGCCCGCTTACGAGCAGTACTTC.

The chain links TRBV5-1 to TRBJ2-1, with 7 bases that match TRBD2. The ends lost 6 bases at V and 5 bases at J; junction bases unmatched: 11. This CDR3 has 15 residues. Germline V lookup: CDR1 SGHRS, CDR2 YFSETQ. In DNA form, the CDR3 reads TGCGCCAGCATACCAGGCGGGAGTCTCAACAATGAGCAGTTCTTC. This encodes CASIPGGSLNNEQFF.

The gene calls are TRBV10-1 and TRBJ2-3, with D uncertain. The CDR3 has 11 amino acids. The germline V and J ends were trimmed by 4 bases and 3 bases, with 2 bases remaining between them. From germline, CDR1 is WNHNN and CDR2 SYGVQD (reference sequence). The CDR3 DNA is TGCGCCAGCAGTGTAACAGATACGCAGTATTTT. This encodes CASSVTDTQYF.

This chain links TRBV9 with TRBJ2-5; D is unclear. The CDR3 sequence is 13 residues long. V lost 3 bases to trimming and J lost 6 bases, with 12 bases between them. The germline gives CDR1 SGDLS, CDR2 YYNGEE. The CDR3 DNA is TGTGCCAGCAGCGGGTCGAGTGTGAAGACCCAGTACTTC. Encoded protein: CASSGSSVKTQYF. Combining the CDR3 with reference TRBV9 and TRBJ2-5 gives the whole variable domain DSGVTQTPKHLITATGQRVTLRCSPRSGDLSVYWYQQSLDQGLQFLIQYYNGEERAKGNILERFSAQQFPDLHSELNLSSLELGDSALYFCASSGSSVKTQYFGPGTRLLVL.

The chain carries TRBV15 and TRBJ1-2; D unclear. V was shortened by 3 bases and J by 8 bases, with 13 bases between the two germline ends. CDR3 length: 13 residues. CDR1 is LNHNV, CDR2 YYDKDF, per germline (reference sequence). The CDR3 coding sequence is TGTGCCACCAGCAGGGATCGACTTAGCGGCTACACCTTC. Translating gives CATSRDRLSGYTF.

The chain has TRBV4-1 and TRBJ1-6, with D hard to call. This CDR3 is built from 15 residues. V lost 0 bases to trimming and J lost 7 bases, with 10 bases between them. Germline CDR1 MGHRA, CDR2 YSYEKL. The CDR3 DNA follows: TGCGCCAGCAGCCAAGACTCCCGGATAAATTCACCCCTCCACTTT. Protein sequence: CASSQDSRINSPLHF.

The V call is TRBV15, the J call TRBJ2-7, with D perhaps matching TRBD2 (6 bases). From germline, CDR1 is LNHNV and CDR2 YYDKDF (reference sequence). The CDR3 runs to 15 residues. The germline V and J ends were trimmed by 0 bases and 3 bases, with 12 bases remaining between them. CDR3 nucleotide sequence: TGTGCCACCAGCAGAGATTTGGGGGGTTACTACGAGCAGTACTTC. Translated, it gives CATSRDLGGYYEQYF.

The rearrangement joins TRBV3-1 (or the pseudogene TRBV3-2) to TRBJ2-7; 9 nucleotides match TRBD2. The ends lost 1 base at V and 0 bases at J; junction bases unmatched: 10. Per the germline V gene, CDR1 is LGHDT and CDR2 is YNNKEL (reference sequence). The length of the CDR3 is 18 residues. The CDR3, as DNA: TGTGCCAGCAGCCAAGCCTCCCGGAGACTAGCGGACTCCTACGAGCAGTACTTC. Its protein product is CASSQASRRLADSYEQYF.

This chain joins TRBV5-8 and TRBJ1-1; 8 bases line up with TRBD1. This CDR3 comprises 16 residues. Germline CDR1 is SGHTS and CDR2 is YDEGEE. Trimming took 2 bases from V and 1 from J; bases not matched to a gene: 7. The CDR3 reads CASSLLTGTGNTEAFF. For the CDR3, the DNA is TGTGCCAGCAGCTTACTAACCGGGACAGGGAACACTGAAGCTTTCTTT.

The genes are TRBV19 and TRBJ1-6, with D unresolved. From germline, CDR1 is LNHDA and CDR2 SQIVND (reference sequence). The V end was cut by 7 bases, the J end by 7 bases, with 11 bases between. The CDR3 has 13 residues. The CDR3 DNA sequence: TGTGCCAGTACCTCCGGCCAAAATTCACCCCTCCACTTT. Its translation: CASTSGQNSPLHF.

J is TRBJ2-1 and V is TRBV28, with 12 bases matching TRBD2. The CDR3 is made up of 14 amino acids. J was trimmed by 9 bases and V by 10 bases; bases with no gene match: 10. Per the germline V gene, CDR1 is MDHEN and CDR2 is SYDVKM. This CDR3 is CATQGLAGRLEQFF. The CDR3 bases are TGTGCCACCCAAGGACTAGCGGGACGTCTTGAGCAGTTCTTC.

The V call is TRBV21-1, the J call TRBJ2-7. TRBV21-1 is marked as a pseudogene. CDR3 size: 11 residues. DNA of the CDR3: TGTGCCAGCAGGATTATTTACGAGCAGTACTTC. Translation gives CASRIIYEQYF.

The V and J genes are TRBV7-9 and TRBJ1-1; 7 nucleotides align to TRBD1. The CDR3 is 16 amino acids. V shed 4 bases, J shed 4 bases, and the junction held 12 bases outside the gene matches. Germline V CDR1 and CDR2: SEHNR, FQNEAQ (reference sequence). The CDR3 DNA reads TGTGCCAGCAGCTGGGCCCGGGACAGCGGTGGCACTGAAGCTTTCTTT. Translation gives CASSWARDSGGTEAFF.

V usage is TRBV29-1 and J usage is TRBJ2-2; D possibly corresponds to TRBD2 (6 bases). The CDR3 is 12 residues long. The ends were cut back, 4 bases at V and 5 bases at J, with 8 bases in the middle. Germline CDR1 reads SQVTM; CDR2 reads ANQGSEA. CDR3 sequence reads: CSVVEGTGELFF. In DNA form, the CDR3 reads TGCAGCGTTGTGGAGGGAACCGGGGAGCTGTTTTTT.

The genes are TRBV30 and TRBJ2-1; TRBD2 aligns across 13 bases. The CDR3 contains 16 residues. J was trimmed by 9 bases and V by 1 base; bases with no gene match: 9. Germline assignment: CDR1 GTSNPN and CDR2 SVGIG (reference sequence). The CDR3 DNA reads TGTGCCTGGAGTGGGACTAGCGGGAGTTCGGTCGGTGAGCAGTTCTTC. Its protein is CAWSGTSGSSVGEQFF. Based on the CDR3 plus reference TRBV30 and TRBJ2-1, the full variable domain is SQTIHQWPATLVQPVGSPLSLECTVEGTSNPNLYWYRQAAGRGLQLLFYSVGIGQISSEVPQNLSASRPQDRQFILSSKKLLLSDSGFYLCAWSGTSGSSVGEQFFGPGTRLTVL.

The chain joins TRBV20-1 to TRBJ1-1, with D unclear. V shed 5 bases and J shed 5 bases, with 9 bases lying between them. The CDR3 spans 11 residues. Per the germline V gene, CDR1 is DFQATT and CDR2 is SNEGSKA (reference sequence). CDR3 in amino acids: CSAGVTTEAFF. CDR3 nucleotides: TGCAGTGCTGGAGTAACTACTGAAGCTTTCTTT.

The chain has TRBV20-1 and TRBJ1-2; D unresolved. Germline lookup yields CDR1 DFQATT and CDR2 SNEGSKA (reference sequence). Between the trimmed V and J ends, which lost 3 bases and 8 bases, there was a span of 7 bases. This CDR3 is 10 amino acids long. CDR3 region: CSARNVGYTF. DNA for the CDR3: TGCAGTGCTAGGAACGTCGGCTACACCTTC.

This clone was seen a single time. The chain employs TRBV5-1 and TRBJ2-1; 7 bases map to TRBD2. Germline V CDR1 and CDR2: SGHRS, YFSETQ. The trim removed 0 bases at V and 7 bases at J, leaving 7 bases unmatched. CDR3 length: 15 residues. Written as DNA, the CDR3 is TGCGCCAGCAGCTTGGAAGGGACTACCATTAATGAGCAGTTCTTC. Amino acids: CASSLEGTTINEQFF.

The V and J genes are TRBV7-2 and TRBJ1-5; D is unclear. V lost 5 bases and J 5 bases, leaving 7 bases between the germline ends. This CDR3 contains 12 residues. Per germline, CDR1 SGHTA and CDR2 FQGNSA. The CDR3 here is CASSQDYQPQHF. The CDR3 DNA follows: TGTGCCAGCAGCCAAGATTATCAGCCCCAGCATTTT.